Listed below are T cell receptor beta chains from one sample, sequenced in a study of Ad26.COV2.S vaccination and SARS-CoV-2 variants. Assay: immunoSEQ multiplex PCR; the TCRdb copy retains only in-frame clones and omits some. Of a few hundred thousand clones listed, approximately 90% are singletons. The sequencing here drew on peripheral blood, taken in a trial of Ad26.COV2.S vaccine versus placebo. The origin of the receptors is a person between 18 and 59 years old who received the Ad26.COV2.S COVID-19 vaccine or a placebo. Each CDR3 is given with its conserved first and last residue. The order of the fields is J gene, V gene, CDR3 protein.

J: TRBJ2-1; V: TRBV24-1; CDR3: CATTVRDRGQGNEQFF
J: TRBJ1-5; V: TRBV6-7; CDR3: CASETGTQSNQPQHF
J: TRBJ1-5; V: TRBV28; CDR3: CASSLTGQNQPQHF
J: TRBJ1-2; V: TRBV6-2/TRBV6-3; CDR3: CASSKPGQGDYGYTF
J: TRBJ2-5; V: TRBV10-3; CDR3: CAISGRDTVRETQYF
J: TRBJ2-7; V: TRBV28; CDR3: CASSWGGTTYEQYF
J: TRBJ2-1; V: TRBV9; CDR3: CASSPEGEGNEQFF
J: TRBJ2-3; V: TRBV5-4; CDR3: CASSKRWDTDTQYF
J: TRBJ2-1; V: TRBV7-3; CDR3: CASSNLAGGYNEQFF
J: TRBJ2-3; V: TRBV29-1; CDR3: CSGAGGPFTDTQYF
J: TRBJ1-5; V: TRBV10-3; CDR3: CAIGSGDNQPQHF
J: TRBJ1-2; V: TRBV19; CDR3: CASSIGSNYGYTF
J: TRBJ2-7; V: TRBV15; CDR3: CATSREVDYEQYF
J: TRBJ2-7; V: TRBV19; CDR3: CASSTGTSGRLIEQYF
J: TRBJ2-3; V: TRBV24-1; CDR3: CATSDLWGSTDTQYF
J: TRBJ2-7; V: TRBV5-1; CDR3: CASSTDPAYEQYF
J: TRBJ2-1; V: TRBV28; CDR3: CASSHYPSREQFF
J: TRBJ2-7; V: TRBV3-1/TRBV3-2; CDR3: CASSQRSGRGNEQYF
J: TRBJ1-6; V: TRBV28; CDR3: CASSRQGLGSPLHF
J: TRBJ1-2; V: TRBV5-1; CDR3: CASSLSGQVYGYTF
J: TRBJ2-3; V: TRBV28; CDR3: CASSFSYRKITDTQYF
J: TRBJ1-2; V: TRBV12-3/TRBV12-4; CDR3: CASSPGGGYTF
J: TRBJ2-1; V: TRBV25-1; CDR3: CASSEVTGVDTYNEQFF
J: TRBJ2-1; V: TRBV6-5; CDR3: CASSYAGRADDEQFF
J: TRBJ2-1; V: TRBV4-3; CDR3: CASSQEAVTNEQFF
J: TRBJ2-1; V: TRBV27; CDR3: CASEYAGGGRRQFF
J: TRBJ1-1; V: TRBV29-1; CDR3: CSVEGVEAFF
J: TRBJ1-4; V: TRBV2; CDR3: CAGGPDEKLFF
J: TRBJ2-5; V: TRBV19; CDR3: CASSISGRETQYF
J: TRBJ1-1; V: TRBV2; CDR3: CASTGTGRGTEAFF
J: TRBJ2-1; V: TRBV29-1; CDR3: CSVDPGLSEQFF
J: TRBJ2-7; V: TRBV6-2/TRBV6-3; CDR3: CASSPWTSGRQGEQYF
J: TRBJ1-1; V: TRBV6-1; CDR3: CASSEALGRNTEAFF
J: TRBJ2-7; V: TRBV27; CDR3: CASSLSPLATIDYEQYF
J: TRBJ2-3; V: TRBV18; CDR3: CASSPGTSGTDTQYF
J: TRBJ2-7; V: TRBV5-6; CDR3: CASSSRRQGSSYEQYF
J: TRBJ2-1; V: TRBV19; CDR3: CASSTILGNEQFF
J: TRBJ1-3; V: TRBV5-1; CDR3: CASSLGAGMSGNTIYF
J: TRBJ2-3; V: TRBV5-8; CDR3: CASSYGQASTDTQYF
J: TRBJ2-7; V: TRBV6-2/TRBV6-3; CDR3: CASSPGQGAYEQYF
J: TRBJ1-2; V: TRBV28; CDR3: CASSLGRGAFGYTF
J: TRBJ2-3; V: TRBV5-6; CDR3: CASSLGFGSPQYF
J: TRBJ1-5; V: TRBV7-2; CDR3: CASSLTGYQPQHF
J: TRBJ2-1; V: TRBV5-1; CDR3: CASSLEASGPTYNEQFF
J: TRBJ1-5; V: TRBV7-8; CDR3: CASSPRDRGRNQPQHF
J: TRBJ2-2; V: TRBV4-3; CDR3: CASSQGPVTGELFF
J: TRBJ2-2; V: TRBV7-2; CDR3: CASSWTSGSLVTGELFF
J: TRBJ2-1; V: TRBV7-3; CDR3: CASSLLGSRDEQFF
J: TRBJ2-7; V: TRBV6-4; CDR3: CASSAGMGYEQYF